This TCR beta chain was captured by sequencing in a study of PD-1 blockade in classical Hodgkin lymphoma. As concerns this clone: Its antigen is not known.

Only in-frame clones appear in the TCRdb table, and some are missing; sequencing was by immunoSEQ multiplex PCR. The sample lists approximately 11,000 clones, 76% occurring once. Per the germline V gene, CDR1 is SGDLS and CDR2 is YYNGEE. The V and J ends lost 8 bases and 3 bases, in that order; junction bases with no gene match: 4. This CDR3 comprises 12 residues. Overall study results and limits: As was reported, newly diagnosed patients showed lower baseline TCR diversity than healthy donors did. Whereas CD4+ TCR diversity had risen significantly by C4D1, CD8+ TCR diversity had not.

Each of the patients experienced relapse following autologous stem cell transplantation, and their brentuximab vedotin exposure differed. Here the sequenced sample was peripheral blood mononuclear cells (PBMCs), taken at baseline. This sequence originates from a human donor with classical Hodgkin lymphoma. The chain is built from TRBV9 and TRBJ2-7; TRBD1 aligns across 8 bases. The CDR3 nucleotides read TGTGCCAGTTCTGGACAGGGCTACGAGCAGTACTTC. Translation gives CASSGQGYEQYF.